The T cell receptor beta chain described here comes from a study of cytomegalovirus exposure and HLA in healthy donors. Regarding the study as a whole: Association with HLA alleles at 0.05 false discovery rate was found for 16,951 TCR beta sequences in a later analysis. Being productive about 90% or about 30% of the time was typical of most TCR beta V segments in an earlier analysis.

The PCR ran on 60 Vbeta and 13 Jbeta primers. Libraries were prepared by immunoSEQ multiplex PCR; TCRdb keeps only in-frame clonotypes and omits some of them. The sample contains roughly 69,000 clones, roughly 65% of which appear only once. Despite likely unrecorded immune exposures, the donors were nominally healthy at the time of sampling. Concerning this clone itself: What it binds is unknown.

Trimming pared 3 bases from V and 4 bases from J, leaving 19 bases between. The V gene's germline CDR1 is SGHTA and CDR2 FQGNSA. This CDR3 has 17 residues. The TCR originated in a male donor in good health and CMV-seropositive. The material sequenced was PBMCs. This rearrangement joins TRBV7-2 to TRBJ2-4; possible D gene TRBD2, 6 bases. The DNA for the CDR3 is TGTGCCAGCAGCTTTTTGGGCCAGACTAGTTTGAAAAACATTCAGTACTTC. Its protein product is CASSFLGQTSLKNIQYF.